Described below is a single T cell receptor (beta chain) sequence and its context. Its antigen is unidentified. TCRdb redid the calling of the 5' RACE reads with MiXCR, one entry per CDR3 protein. The sample contains more than 250,000 distinct CDR3 sequences, about a sixth of which appear only once. This entry belongs to a study of T-cell memory formation after mild COVID-19. Study-wide results and caveats: SARS-CoV-2 specificity was not confirmed for second-wave clones peaking on day 37.

Germline V gene lookup returns CDR1 LNHNV and CDR2 YYDKDF (reference sequence). The CDR3 consists of 14 residues. Deletions cut 1 base from V and 7 bases from J, with 13 bases between. J is TRBJ1-1 and V is TRBV15; maybe TRBD1 (5 bases). This TCR came from a man younger than 30 who had mild COVID-19 (a few samples of this study predate the infection). Cell type and time point are not known. The sample taken for sequencing was PBMCs or a T cell subset sorted from them (not recorded which). CDR3 DNA sequence: TGTGCCACCAGCAGAGTTGGGGCCAAGGGTGAAGCTTTCTTT. Translation: CATSRVGAKGEAFF.